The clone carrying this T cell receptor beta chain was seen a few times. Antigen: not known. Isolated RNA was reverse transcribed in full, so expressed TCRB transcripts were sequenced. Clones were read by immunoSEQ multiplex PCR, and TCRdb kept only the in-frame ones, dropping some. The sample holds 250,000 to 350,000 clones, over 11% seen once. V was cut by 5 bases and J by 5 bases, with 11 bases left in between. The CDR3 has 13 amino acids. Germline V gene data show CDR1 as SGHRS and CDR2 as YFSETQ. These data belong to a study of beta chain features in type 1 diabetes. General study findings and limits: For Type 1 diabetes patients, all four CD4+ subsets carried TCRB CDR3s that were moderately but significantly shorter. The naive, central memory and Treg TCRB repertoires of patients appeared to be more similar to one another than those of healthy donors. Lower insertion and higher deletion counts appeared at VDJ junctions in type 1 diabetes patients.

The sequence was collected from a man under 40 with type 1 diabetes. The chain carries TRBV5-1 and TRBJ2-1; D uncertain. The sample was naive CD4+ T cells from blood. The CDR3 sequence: CASRASSNNEQFF. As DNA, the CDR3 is TGCGCCAGCAGGGCCAGTAGCAACAATGAGCAGTTCTTC.